The rows below give T cell receptor beta chains drawn from one sample of a study of post-analysis software for immune sequencing data. Using its own MiXCR run on the PCR reads, TCRdb lists one record per CDR3 protein. Among 740,000 or so distinct CDR3 sequences listed, approximately 57% were seen once. Sequencing was performed on blood. These receptors were collected from a girl aged 5 to 17 with multiple sclerosis. CDR3s include the opening cysteine and the closing phenylalanine or tryptophan. The order of the fields is CDR3 DNA, CDR3 protein, D gene, clone size, V gene, J gene. D genes are given only for firm matches. The size of a clone is reported for some rows only, either as once, few or many, or as a class for expanded clones.

CDR3 DNA: TGTGCCACCAGCAGAGAGATCGCAGGGGGCCTCCTCCACTTT
CDR3 protein: CATSREIAGGLLHF
D gene: TRBD1
clone size: .
V gene: TRBV15
J gene: TRBJ1-6

CDR3 DNA: TGCGCCAGCAGCCAGGTCACAGGGGTGGGATCCTCCTACGAGCAGTACTTC
CDR3 protein: CASSQVTGVGSSYEQYF
D gene: TRBD1
clone size: .
V gene: TRBV4-1
J gene: TRBJ2-7

CDR3 DNA: TGTGCCAGCAGTCCAGGGACAGGGGGCCACTCCTACGGGCAGTACTTC
CDR3 protein: CASSPGTGGHSYGQYF
D gene: TRBD1
clone size: .
V gene: TRBV12-3/TRBV12-4
J gene: TRBJ2-7

CDR3 DNA: TGTGCCAGCAGTGCGAGCGGGGGGGCAGATACGCAGTATTTT
CDR3 protein: CASSASGGADTQYF
D gene: TRBD2
clone size: .
V gene: TRBV12-3/TRBV12-4
J gene: TRBJ2-3

CDR3 DNA: TGTGCCAGCAGCAAGGACATACTGAATGAGCAGTTCTTC
CDR3 protein: CASSKDILNEQFF
D gene: .
clone size: .
V gene: TRBV7-3
J gene: TRBJ2-1

CDR3 DNA: TGTGCCAGCAGCTCCGTAGATGGGCGCCCAGGGGGATACGAGCAGTACTTC
CDR3 protein: CASSSVDGRPGGYEQYF
D gene: TRBD1
clone size: .
V gene: TRBV7-8
J gene: TRBJ2-7

CDR3 DNA: TGCAGCGTGGGGGACAGTATGGCCTACGAGCAGTACTTC
CDR3 protein: CSVGDSMAYEQYF
D gene: TRBD1
clone size: .
V gene: TRBV29-1
J gene: TRBJ2-7

CDR3 DNA: TGTGCCAGCAACCCTTTGCGGGAGGACCTCTTGGACGAGCAGTACTTC
CDR3 protein: CASNPLREDLLDEQYF
D gene: TRBD2
clone size: .
V gene: TRBV6-2/TRBV6-3
J gene: TRBJ2-7

CDR3 DNA: TGCAGCGTTGATGCGGCTAGTGGGAGATACGAGCAGTACTTC
CDR3 protein: CSVDAASGRYEQYF
D gene: .
clone size: .
V gene: TRBV29-1
J gene: TRBJ2-7

CDR3 DNA: TGTGCCAGCAGTGGGTCGTTTAGCAATCAGCCCCAGCATTTT
CDR3 protein: CASSGSFSNQPQHF
D gene: .
clone size: few
V gene: TRBV25-1
J gene: TRBJ1-5

CDR3 DNA: TGTGCCAGCAGCGTATGGGCGCGGAGAGACTTCTATGGCTACACCTTC
CDR3 protein: CASSVWARRDFYGYTF
D gene: .
clone size: .
V gene: TRBV2
J gene: TRBJ1-2

CDR3 DNA: TGTGCCAGCAGTGAAAGGCTAGCGGGAGTAGATACGCAGTATTTT
CDR3 protein: CASSERLAGVDTQYF
D gene: TRBD2
clone size: .
V gene: TRBV2
J gene: TRBJ2-3

CDR3 DNA: TGTGCCAGCAGTGGACAGGGTCTCGAGCAGTACTTC
CDR3 protein: CASSGQGLEQYF
D gene: TRBD1
clone size: .
V gene: TRBV12-3/TRBV12-4
J gene: TRBJ2-7

CDR3 DNA: TGTGCCAGCAGCCAAGCACTAGCGGGGGGCCCCAATGAGCAGTTCTTC
CDR3 protein: CASSQALAGGPNEQFF
D gene: TRBD2
clone size: few
V gene: TRBV3-1
J gene: TRBJ2-1

CDR3 DNA: TGCAGTGCTAGCCCGGGTTTGAGGGAACCCTACGAGCAGTACTTC
CDR3 protein: CSASPGLREPYEQYF
D gene: .
clone size: .
V gene: TRBV20-1
J gene: TRBJ2-7

CDR3 DNA: TGTGCCAGCAGACCCCGGGTCCAAGCCCCCTACGAGCAGTACTTC
CDR3 protein: CASRPRVQAPYEQYF
D gene: .
clone size: .
V gene: TRBV11-2
J gene: TRBJ2-7

CDR3 DNA: TGTGCCAGCAGCGCTCTAGCGGGAGGAAAGCATGAGCAGTTCTTC
CDR3 protein: CASSALAGGKHEQFF
D gene: TRBD2
clone size: .
V gene: TRBV9
J gene: TRBJ2-1

CDR3 DNA: TGTGCCAGCAGGCGACAGGGTGGTATCGGGGAGCTGTTTTTT
CDR3 protein: CASRRQGGIGELFF
D gene: TRBD1
clone size: .
V gene: TRBV2
J gene: TRBJ2-2

CDR3 DNA: TGTGCCAGCCGCGGAGGGGTAGAGAGAAATCAGCCCCAGCATTTT
CDR3 protein: CASRGGVERNQPQHF
D gene: .
clone size: .
V gene: TRBV12-3/TRBV12-4
J gene: TRBJ1-5

CDR3 DNA: TGCAGCGTTGAAGATGTGGGCAGGGGGCCTTCGAACACCGGGGAGCTGTTTTTT
CDR3 protein: CSVEDVGRGPSNTGELFF
D gene: TRBD1
clone size: .
V gene: TRBV29-1
J gene: TRBJ2-2

CDR3 DNA: TGTGCCAGCAGCTTATGGACAGAACAAGAGACCCAGTACTTC
CDR3 protein: CASSLWTEQETQYF
D gene: .
clone size: .
V gene: TRBV11-2
J gene: TRBJ2-5

CDR3 DNA: TGTGCCAGCAGCTTACAGGCCGGAGCCAAAAACATTCAGTACTTC
CDR3 protein: CASSLQAGAKNIQYF
D gene: .
clone size: few
V gene: TRBV7-8
J gene: TRBJ2-4

CDR3 DNA: TGCAGTGCTAGAGTGCGGGAGGTACAGTTCTTC
CDR3 protein: CSARVREVQFF
D gene: TRBD2
clone size: few
V gene: TRBV20-1
J gene: TRBJ2-1

CDR3 DNA: TGCAGCGTTCCGGGACAGGGGACCAATGAGCAGTTCTTC
CDR3 protein: CSVPGQGTNEQFF
D gene: TRBD1
clone size: .
V gene: TRBV29-1
J gene: TRBJ2-1

CDR3 DNA: TGTGCCAGCAGTCCCGGACAGGCGATCGCATATGGCTACACCTTC
CDR3 protein: CASSPGQAIAYGYTF
D gene: TRBD1
clone size: .
V gene: TRBV12-3/TRBV12-4
J gene: TRBJ1-2

CDR3 DNA: TGCGCCAGCAGCTTGGCCATAGCTACAGGGGACGAGCAGTACTTC
CDR3 protein: CASSLAIATGDEQYF
D gene: TRBD1
clone size: few
V gene: TRBV5-1
J gene: TRBJ2-7

CDR3 DNA: TGTGCCTGGAGTCCCCCCGTCCAGGGGGCTTTGTTAATCGCTGAAGCTTTCTTT
CDR3 protein: CAWSPPVQGALLIAEAFF
D gene: TRBD1
clone size: .
V gene: TRBV30
J gene: TRBJ1-1